A single TCR beta chain is shown here with its context. This receptor's antigen is unknown. No base quality information exists; no much larger clone differs at one position. The data belong to a study of CD8 T cells in Susac syndrome (dated by TCRdb to 2018 to 2020). Regarding the complete study: The study used repertoire sequencing to test whether antigen drove CD8+ T cell activation and differentiation in Susac syndrome. What the study reported, not specific to this receptor: The study acknowledged that relatively few individuals were included in the TCR sequencing and HLA analysis.

Peripheral blood CD8+ and CD4+ T cells from healthy donors, Susac syndrome patients and multiple sclerosis patients were profiled by high-throughput TCR beta sequencing. The multiple sclerosis controls were treatment-naive patients who had stable or active relapsing-remitting disease and met the revised McDonald criteria. CD8+ TEMRA cells were enriched by FACS, while bulk CD8+ and CD4+ T cells were purified by magnetic negative isolation. Blood was drawn into EDTA tubes, processed within 24 hours, and PBMCs were isolated by density gradient centrifugation. PBMCs intended for TCR sequencing were frozen in liquid nitrogen and were later thawed in a 37 degrees C water bath. The sorted or isolated CD4+, CD8+ and CD8+ TEMRA cells had a purity of 90% or higher. RNA was extracted with the RNeasy kit and about 0.5 to 1 ug was reverse transcribed using random hexamers. The immunoSEQ multiplex PCR assay, covering 54 Vbeta and 13 Jbeta segments, was used to amplify TCR beta CDR3 regions. Bias from PCR amplification was corrected by using a synthetic template baseline for primer optimization and for computational correction. The original methods were these. Reads were annotated to V, D and J genes per IMGT and analyzed with immunoSEQ Analyzer, keeping only productive sequences. To calculate clonality, Shannon entropy was normalized by log2 of the number of productive unique sequences and then subtracted from one. For each patient and control, public and private clones were evaluated among the 100 most prevalent clones. Clones were defined as Susac-specific if absent from the healthy and MS cohorts, from over a thousand published viral clones and from other ImmuneACCESS disease sequences. TCRdb reran the public reads through fastp at Q25 and MiXCR, keeping productive beta chains. Rows are unified per CDR3 protein, each entry keeping the most common DNA and genes. These V and J calls are TCRdb output, not the study's own analysis. In all, the sample holds about 160,000 distinct CDR3 sequences, and 94% of those were seen once. Of the sample, about 0.09% is held by the ten largest clones.

From cysteine to phenylalanine, the CDR3 is 15 amino acids long. The kept DNA is CDR3 alone, 45 bases in frame from the first base. Reading the germline V gene (reference sequence) gives CDR1 GTSNPN and CDR2 SVGIG. Trimming removed 4 bases from V and 7 bases from J, leaving 19 bases between the germline ends. The TCR was taken from a human donor with multiple sclerosis. The chain uses TRBV30 and TRBJ2-2, with the D gene too uncertain to name. Specimen: CD4+ T cells from PBMCs. The CDR3 corresponds to CAWKEISSFSGELFF. The nucleotide sequence reads TGTGCCTGGAAGGAGATATCGAGTTTTAGCGGGGAGCTGTTTTTT.